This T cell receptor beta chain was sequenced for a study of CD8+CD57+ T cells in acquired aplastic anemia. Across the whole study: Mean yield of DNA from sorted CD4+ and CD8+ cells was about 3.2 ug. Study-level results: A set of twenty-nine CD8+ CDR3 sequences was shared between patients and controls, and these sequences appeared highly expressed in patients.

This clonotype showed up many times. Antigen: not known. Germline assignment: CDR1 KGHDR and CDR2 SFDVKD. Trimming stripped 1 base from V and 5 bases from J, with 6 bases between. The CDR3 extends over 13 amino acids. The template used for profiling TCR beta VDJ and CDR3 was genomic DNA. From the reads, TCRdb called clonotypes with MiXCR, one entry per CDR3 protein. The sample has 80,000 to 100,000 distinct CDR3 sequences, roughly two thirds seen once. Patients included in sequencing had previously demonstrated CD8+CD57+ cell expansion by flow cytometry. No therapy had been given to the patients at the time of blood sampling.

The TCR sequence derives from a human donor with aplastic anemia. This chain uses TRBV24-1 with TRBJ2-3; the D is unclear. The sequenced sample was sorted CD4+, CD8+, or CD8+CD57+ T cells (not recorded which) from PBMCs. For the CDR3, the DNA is TGTGCCACCAGTGATTTACCGGGAGATACGCAGTATTTT. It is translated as CATSDLPGDTQYF.